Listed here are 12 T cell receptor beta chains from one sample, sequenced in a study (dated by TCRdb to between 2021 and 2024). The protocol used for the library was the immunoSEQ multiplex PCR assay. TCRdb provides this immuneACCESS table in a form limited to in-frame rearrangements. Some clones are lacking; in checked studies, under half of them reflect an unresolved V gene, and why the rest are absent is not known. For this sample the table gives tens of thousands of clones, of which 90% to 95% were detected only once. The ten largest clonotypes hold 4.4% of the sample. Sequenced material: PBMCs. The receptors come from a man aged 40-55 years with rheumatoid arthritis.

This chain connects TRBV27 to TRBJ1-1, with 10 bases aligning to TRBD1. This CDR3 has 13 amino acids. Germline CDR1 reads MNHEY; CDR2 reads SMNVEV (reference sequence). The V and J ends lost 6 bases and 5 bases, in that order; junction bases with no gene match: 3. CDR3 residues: CASRTGGSTEAFF. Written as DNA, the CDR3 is TGTGCCAGCAGGACAGGGGGCTCGACTGAAGCTTTCTTT.

CDR3 amino acids: CASSDRTGEETQYF. The DNA of the CDR3 is TGTGCCAGCAGTGACCGGACAGGGGAAGAGACCCAGTACTTC. The chain uses TRBV25-1 and TRBJ2-5, with TRBD1 identical over 9 bases. J was trimmed by 3 bases and V by 3 bases; bases with no gene match: 2. CDR1 and CDR2 from the germline V gene are MGHDK and SYGVNS. CDR3 length: 14 residues.

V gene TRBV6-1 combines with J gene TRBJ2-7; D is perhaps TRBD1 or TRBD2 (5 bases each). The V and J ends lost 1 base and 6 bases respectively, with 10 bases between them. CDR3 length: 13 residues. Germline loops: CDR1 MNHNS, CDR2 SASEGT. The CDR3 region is CASSEGWGFEQYF. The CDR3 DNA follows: TGTGCCAGCAGTGAAGGATGGGGGTTCGAGCAGTACTTC.

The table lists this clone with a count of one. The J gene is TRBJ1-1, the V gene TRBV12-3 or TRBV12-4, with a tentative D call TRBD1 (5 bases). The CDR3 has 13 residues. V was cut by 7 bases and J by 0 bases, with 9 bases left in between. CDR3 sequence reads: CASTGNMNTEAFF. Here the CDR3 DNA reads TGTGCCAGCACAGGGAATATGAACACTGAAGCTTTCTTT.

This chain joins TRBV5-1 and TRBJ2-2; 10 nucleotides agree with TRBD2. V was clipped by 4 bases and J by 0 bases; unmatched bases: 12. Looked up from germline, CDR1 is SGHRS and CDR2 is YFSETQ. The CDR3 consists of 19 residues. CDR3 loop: CASSLRVAGGSSNTGELFF. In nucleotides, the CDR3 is TGCGCCAGCAGCCTCCGGGTAGCGGGGGGTAGCTCGAACACCGGGGAGCTGTTTTTT.

CDR3 nucleotide sequence: TGTGCCAGCAGTCCACAGGGGAGAAACATTCAGTACTTC. This translates into CASSPQGRNIQYF. V gene TRBV6-5 combines with J gene TRBJ2-4; 7 bases are a match to TRBD1. Germline CDR1 and CDR2: MNHEY and SVGAGI. J lost 6 bases, V lost 5 bases, and 4 bases had no gene match. This CDR3 contains 13 residues.

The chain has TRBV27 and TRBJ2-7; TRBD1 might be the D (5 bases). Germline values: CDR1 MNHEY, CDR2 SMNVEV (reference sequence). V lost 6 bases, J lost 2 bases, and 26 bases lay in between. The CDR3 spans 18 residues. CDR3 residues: CASRPLGPRVNPTYEQYF. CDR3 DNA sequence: TGTGCCAGCAGACCCTTGGGGCCCAGGGTTAACCCCACCTACGAGCAGTACTTC.

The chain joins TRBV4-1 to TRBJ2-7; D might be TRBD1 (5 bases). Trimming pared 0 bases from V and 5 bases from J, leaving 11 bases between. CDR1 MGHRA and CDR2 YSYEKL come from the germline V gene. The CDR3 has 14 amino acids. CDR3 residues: CASSQDPGIDEQYF. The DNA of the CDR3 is TGCGCCAGCAGCCAAGATCCAGGGATCGACGAGCAGTACTTC.

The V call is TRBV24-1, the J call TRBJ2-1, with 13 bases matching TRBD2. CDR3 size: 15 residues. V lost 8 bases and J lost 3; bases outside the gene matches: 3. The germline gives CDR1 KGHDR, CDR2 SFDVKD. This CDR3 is CATTGTSGDYNEQFF. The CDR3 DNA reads TGTGCCACCACCGGGACTAGCGGGGACTACAATGAGCAGTTCTTC.

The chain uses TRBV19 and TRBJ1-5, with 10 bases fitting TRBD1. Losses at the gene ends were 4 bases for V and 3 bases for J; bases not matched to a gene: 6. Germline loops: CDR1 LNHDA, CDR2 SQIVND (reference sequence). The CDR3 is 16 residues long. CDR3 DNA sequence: TGTGCCAGTAGTACCAGGGACAGGGGAAACAATCAGCCCCAGCATTTT. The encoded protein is CASSTRDRGNNQPQHF. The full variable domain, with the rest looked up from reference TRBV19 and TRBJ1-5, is DGGITQSPKYLFRKEGQNVTLSCEQNLNHDAMYWYRQDPGQGLRLIYYSQIVNDFQKGDIAEGYSVSREKKESFPLTVTSAQKNPTAFYLCASSTRDRGNNQPQHFGDGTRLSIL.

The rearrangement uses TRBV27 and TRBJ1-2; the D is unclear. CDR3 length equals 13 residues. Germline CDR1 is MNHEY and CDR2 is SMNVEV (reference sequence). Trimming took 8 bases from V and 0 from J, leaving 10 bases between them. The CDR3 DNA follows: TGTGCCAGCCGCTACGGGTCTAACTATGGCTACACCTTC. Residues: CASRYGSNYGYTF.

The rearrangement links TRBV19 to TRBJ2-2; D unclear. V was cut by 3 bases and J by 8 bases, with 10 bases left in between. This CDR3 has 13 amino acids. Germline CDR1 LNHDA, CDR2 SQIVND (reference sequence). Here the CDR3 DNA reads TGTGCCAGTAGTATTTCGGTTAGAGGGGAGCTGTTTTTT. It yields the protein CASSISVRGELFF.